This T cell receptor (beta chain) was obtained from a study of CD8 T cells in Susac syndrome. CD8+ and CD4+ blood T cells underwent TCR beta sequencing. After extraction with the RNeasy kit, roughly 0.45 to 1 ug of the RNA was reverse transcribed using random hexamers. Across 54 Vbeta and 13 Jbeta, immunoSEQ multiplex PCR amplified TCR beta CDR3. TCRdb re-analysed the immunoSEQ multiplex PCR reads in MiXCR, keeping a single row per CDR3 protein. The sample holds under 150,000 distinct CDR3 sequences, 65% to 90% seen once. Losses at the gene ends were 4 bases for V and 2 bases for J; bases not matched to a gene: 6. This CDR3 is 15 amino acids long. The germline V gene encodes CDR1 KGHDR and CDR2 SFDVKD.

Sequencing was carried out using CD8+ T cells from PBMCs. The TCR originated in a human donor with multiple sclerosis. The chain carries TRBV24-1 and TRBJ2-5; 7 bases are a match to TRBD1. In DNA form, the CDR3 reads TGTGCCACCAGTGAAGGGGGACAGCTGCAAGAGACCCAGTACTTC. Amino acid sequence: CATSEGGQLQETQYF.